This is a list of T cell receptor beta chains from one sample in a study of blood T cell repertoires in COVID-19. Method: immunoSEQ multiplex PCR; TCRdb's copy keeps in-frame clones and lacks some. The sample has over 10,000 clones; about three quarters are singletons. Input material: peripheral blood. The receptors originated from a woman older than 75 with acute or convalescent COVID-19. CDR3s include the opening cysteine and the closing phenylalanine or tryptophan. A D gene is named only where the DNA matches it firmly. Rows may omit the clone size; those that give it use once, few, many or a size class.

d_call clone_size j_call v_call cdr3_nt cdr3_aa
NA NA TRBJ1-2 TRBV18 TGTGCCAGCTCACCTGGGCAGGGTGGCGGCTACACCTTC CASSPGQGGGYTF
NA NA TRBJ1-2 TRBV19 TGTGCCAGTAGTAATCCAGGGGCCGGCTACACCTTC CASSNPGAGYTF
TRBD1 NA TRBJ2-7 TRBV5-1 TGCGCCAGCAGCCGAACCGGGACAGGGACCTACGAGCAGTACTTC CASSRTGTGTYEQYF
NA NA TRBJ1-1 TRBV11-2 TGTGCCAGCAGCTTAGACCCAGGGCTCACTGAAGCTTTCTTT CASSLDPGLTEAFF
TRBD2 NA TRBJ2-1 TRBV9 TGTGCCAGCAGCGTAGCTAGCGGGGGGCTTTACGAGCAGTTCTTC CASSVASGGLYEQFF
NA NA TRBJ1-4 TRBV12-3/TRBV12-4 TGTGCCAGCAGTTGGACGGGAGAAAAACTGTTTTTT CASSWTGEKLFF
NA NA TRBJ1-5 TRBV7-6 TGTGCCAGCAGCTTAAAAGGGGATAGCAATCAGCCCCAGCATTTT CASSLKGDSNQPQHF
TRBD1 few TRBJ1-5 TRBV27 TGTGCCAGCAGTTTGTCAGGGGGAAATCAGCCCCAGCATTTT CASSLSGGNQPQHF
TRBD1 NA TRBJ1-4 TRBV5-1 TGCGCCAGCAGCTTGGCCGGGAGACAGGGGCAGGGGGTTGAAAAACTGTTTTTT CASSLAGRQGQGVEKLFF
TRBD1 once TRBJ1-2 TRBV5-5 TGTGCCAGCAGTTTATCGGGGACAGGCTATGGCTACACCTTC CASSLSGTGYGYTF
TRBD1 NA TRBJ2-7 TRBV19 TGTGCCAGTAGTGTCAGGACAGGGGGGAGAGAGCAGTACTTC CASSVRTGGREQYF
NA NA TRBJ2-5 TRBV15 TGTGCCACCAGTCTGGGCCTAGCCCAAGAGACCCAGTACTTC CATSLGLAQETQYF
TRBD1 NA TRBJ1-2 TRBV2 TGTGCCAGCAGTGTGACAGGGGCCTATGGCTACACCTTC CASSVTGAYGYTF
NA NA TRBJ2-1 TRBV27 TGTGCCAGCCACCCGGCTGCGGGTGCTCACAATGAGCAGTTCTTC CASHPAAGAHNEQFF
TRBD2 NA TRBJ2-2 TRBV29-1 TGCAGCGCGAACCTAAGAGGACTAGCGGGGGGGTCGGGGGAGCTGTTTTTT CSANLRGLAGGSGELFF
NA NA TRBJ1-5 TRBV5-1 TGCGCCAGCAGCTTGGAAGGGGGCAATCAGCCCCAGCATTTT CASSLEGGNQPQHF
NA few TRBJ1-2 TRBV28 TGTGCCAGCAGTTTTGTTGACGGGGGGTACGGCTACACCTTC CASSFVDGGYGYTF
NA NA TRBJ2-5 TRBV6-5 TGTGCCAGCAGTTGGACGGGGGTAGAGACCCAGTACTTC CASSWTGVETQYF
TRBD1 NA TRBJ2-7 TRBV11-2 TGTGCCAGCACAGACAGGGGGCTCTGGGAGCAGTACTTC CASTDRGLWEQYF
TRBD2 NA TRBJ2-3 TRBV29-1 TGCAGCGGCACTAGCGGGGGGGCGGCGCAGTATTTT CSGTSGGAAQYF
TRBD1 once TRBJ1-3 TRBV9 TGTGCCAGCAGCTCTAGGACAGGGAGTGGTAACACCATATATTTT CASSSRTGSGNTIYF
NA NA TRBJ2-3 TRBV5-4 TGTGCCAGCAGCTTGGGAGGGAGCACAGATACGCAGTATTTT CASSLGGSTDTQYF
TRBD1 NA TRBJ1-4 TRBV11-2 TGTGCCAGCAGCACTGGGACAGGGCGAAATGAAAAACTGTTTTTT CASSTGTGRNEKLFF
NA NA TRBJ1-1 TRBV18 TGTGCCAGCTCACCCCCAGGGGCGAACACTGAAGCTTTCTTT CASSPPGANTEAFF
NA NA TRBJ2-3 TRBV15 TGTGCCACCAGCGTGCCGCGGGGTCTAAACACAGATACGCAGTATTTT CATSVPRGLNTDTQYF
NA few TRBJ1-1 TRBV12-3/TRBV12-4 TGTGCCAGCAGACCGGTGTGCACTGAAGCTTTCTTT CASRPVCTEAFF
NA NA TRBJ1-1 TRBV2 TGTGCCAGCAGTGAGGGCCTGAACACTGAAGCTTTCTTT CASSEGLNTEAFF
TRBD1 NA TRBJ1-1 TRBV27 TGTGCCAGCAGTTTAATTACGTCAGGGGGGCGGACTGAAGCTTTCTTT CASSLITSGGRTEAFF
NA few TRBJ1-5 TRBV19 TGTGCCAGTAGCCAGGGAGGGGCCCCTTTGCAGCAGCCCCAGCATTTT CASSQGGAPLQQPQHF
TRBD1 NA TRBJ2-5 TRBV3-1/TRBV3-2 TGTGCCAGCAGCCAAGATCGGACAGGGAGGTGGGACCAAGAGACCCAGTACTTC CASSQDRTGRWDQETQYF
TRBD1 NA TRBJ2-2 TRBV6-1 TGTGCCAGCAGTGACGACAGGGTCAACACCGGGGAGCTGTTTTTT CASSDDRVNTGELFF